The 7 T cell receptor beta chains reported below all come from one sample, sequenced in a study of CD8+ T cells in alopecia areata. Extraction of RNA preceded its reverse transcription into cDNA, which served as the sequencing template. Libraries were prepared by immunoSEQ multiplex PCR; TCRdb keeps only in-frame clonotypes and omits some of them. The sample contains 100,000 to 150,000 clones, approximately 48% of which appear only once. Sample: CD8+ T cells sorted from blood, taken at week 0. All receptors derive from a human donor with alopecia areata.

The chain employs TRBV7-9 and TRBJ2-1; a weak D match, TRBD2 (5 bases). Germline V gives CDR1 SEHNR, CDR2 FQNEAQ (reference sequence). Trimming cost V 11 bases and J 12 bases, with 26 bases left between them. The CDR3 extends over 14 amino acids. CDR3 nucleotide sequence: TGTGCCGAGTTCGATATAGGAGGCAATGAGCGGCAGTTCTTC. It translates to CAEFDIGGNERQFF. Full variable domain (rest looked up from reference TRBV7-9 and TRBJ2-1): DTGVSQNPRHKITKRGQNVTFRCDPISEHNRLYWYRQTLGQGPEFLTYFQNEAQLEKSRLLSDRFSAERPKGSFSTLEIQRTEQGDSAMYLCAEFDIGGNERQFFGPGTRLTVL.

This clone was seen a handful of times. J is TRBJ2-1 and V is TRBV7-3; the match to TRBD2 covers 7 bases. The CDR3 covers 17 residues. The V and J ends lost 5 bases and 5 bases, in that order; junction bases with no gene match: 15. Per germline, CDR1 SGHTA and CDR2 FQGTGA. The CDR3 sequence: CASSAMGWASGNNEQFF. Here the CDR3 DNA reads TGTGCCAGCAGCGCAATGGGATGGGCTAGCGGAAACAATGAGCAGTTCTTC.

V gene TRBV6-5 combines with J gene TRBJ1-5, with TRBD1 as a possible D gene (6 bases). This CDR3 is 15 amino acids long. The V end was cut by 0 bases, the J end by 7 bases, with 13 bases between. Germline V CDR1 and CDR2: MNHEY, SVGAGI. The CDR3 nucleotides are TGTGCCAGCAGTTACTCGAGGGGGGCTGGACAGCCCCAGCATTTT. This encodes CASSYSRGAGQPQHF.

The chain is built from TRBV29-1 and TRBJ2-5; D ambiguous. The ends were cut back, 7 bases at V and 1 base at J, with 7 bases in the middle. The CDR3 spans 11 residues. CDR1 and CDR2 from the germline V gene are SQVTM and ANQGSEA. The CDR3 DNA reads as TGCAGCGGGATTTTCCAAGAGACCCAGTACTTC. Translated: CSGIFQETQYF.

This chain links TRBV29-1 with TRBJ2-5; possible D gene TRBD1, 6 bases. The V gene's germline CDR1 is SQVTM and CDR2 ANQGSEA. The ends were cut back, 1 base at V and 1 base at J, with 13 bases in the middle. The CDR3 is made up of 15 amino acids. The CDR3 protein is CSVEVVTGIQETQYF. The CDR3 coding sequence is TGCAGCGTTGAAGTAGTTACAGGGATCCAAGAGACCCAGTACTTC. Full variable domain (missing parts from reference TRBV29-1 and TRBJ2-5): SAVISQKPSRDICQRGTSLTIQCQVDSQVTMMFWYRQQPGQSLTLIATANQGSEATYESGFVIDKFPISRPNLTFSTLTVSNMSPEDSSIYLCSVEVVTGIQETQYFGPGTRLLVL.

Only a few counts were recorded for this clone. The genes are TRBV5-6 and TRBJ1-2, with D maybe TRBD1 (5 bases). The CDR3 runs to 14 residues. The germline CDR1 and CDR2 sequences are SGHDT and YYEEEE. V gave up 3 bases and J gave up 3 bases, with 12 bases separating them. CDR3: CASSSTGTDYGYTF. The CDR3 nucleotides are TGTGCCAGCAGCTCAACCGGGACCGACTATGGCTACACCTTC.

The chain uses TRBV7-2 and TRBJ1-5, with TRBD1 matching 8 bases. CDR1 and CDR2 (germline): SGHTA, FQGNSA. Trimming at V came to 3 bases and at J to 1 base, leaving 2 bases not matched to a gene. This CDR3 is built from 15 residues. The CDR3 nucleotides are TGTGCCAGCAGCTTTGGACAGGGCAGCAATCAGCCCCAGCATTTT. Its protein is CASSFGQGSNQPQHF.